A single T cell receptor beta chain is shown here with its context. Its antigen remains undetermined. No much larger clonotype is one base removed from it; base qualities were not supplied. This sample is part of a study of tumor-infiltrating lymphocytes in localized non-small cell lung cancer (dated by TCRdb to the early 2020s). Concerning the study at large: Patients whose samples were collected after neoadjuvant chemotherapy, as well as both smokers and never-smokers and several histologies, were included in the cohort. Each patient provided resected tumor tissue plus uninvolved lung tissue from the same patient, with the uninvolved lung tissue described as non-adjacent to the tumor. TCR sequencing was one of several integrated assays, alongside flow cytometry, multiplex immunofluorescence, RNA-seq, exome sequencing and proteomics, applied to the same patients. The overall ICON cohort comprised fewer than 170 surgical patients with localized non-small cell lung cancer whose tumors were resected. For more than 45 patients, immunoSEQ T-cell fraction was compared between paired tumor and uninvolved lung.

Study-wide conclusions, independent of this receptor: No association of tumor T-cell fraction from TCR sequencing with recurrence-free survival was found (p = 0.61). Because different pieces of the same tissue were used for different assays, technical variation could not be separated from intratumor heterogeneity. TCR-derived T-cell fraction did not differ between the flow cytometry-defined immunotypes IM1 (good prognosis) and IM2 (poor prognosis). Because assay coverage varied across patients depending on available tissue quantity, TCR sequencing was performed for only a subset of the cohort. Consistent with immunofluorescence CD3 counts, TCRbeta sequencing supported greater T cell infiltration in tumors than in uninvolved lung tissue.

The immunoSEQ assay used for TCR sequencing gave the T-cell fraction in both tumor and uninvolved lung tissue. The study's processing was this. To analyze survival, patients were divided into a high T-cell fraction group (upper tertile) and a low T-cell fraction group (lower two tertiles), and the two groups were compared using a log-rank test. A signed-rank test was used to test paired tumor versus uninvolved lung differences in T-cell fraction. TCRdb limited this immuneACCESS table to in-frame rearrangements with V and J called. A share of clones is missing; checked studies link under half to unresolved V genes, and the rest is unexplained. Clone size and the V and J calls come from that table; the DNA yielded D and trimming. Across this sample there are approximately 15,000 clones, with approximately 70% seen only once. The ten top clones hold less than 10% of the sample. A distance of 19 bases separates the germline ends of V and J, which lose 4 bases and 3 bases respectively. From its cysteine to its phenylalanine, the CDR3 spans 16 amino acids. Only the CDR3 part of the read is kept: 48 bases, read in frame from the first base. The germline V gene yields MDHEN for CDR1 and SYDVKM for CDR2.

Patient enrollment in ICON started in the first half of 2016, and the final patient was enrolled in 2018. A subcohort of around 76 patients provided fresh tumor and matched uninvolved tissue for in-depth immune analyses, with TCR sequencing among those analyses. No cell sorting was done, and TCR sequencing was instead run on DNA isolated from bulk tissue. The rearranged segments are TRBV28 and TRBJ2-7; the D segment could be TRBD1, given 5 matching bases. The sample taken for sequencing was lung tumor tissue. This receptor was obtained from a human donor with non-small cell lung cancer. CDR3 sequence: CASSSAVARASYEQYF. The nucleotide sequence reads TGTGCCAGCAGTTCGGCCGTGGCCAGGGCAAGCTACGAGCAGTACTTC.